Shown below are 15 T cell receptor beta chains from a single sample sequenced in a study of early stage breast cancer tumors (dated by TCRdb to 2016 to 2017). Receptor libraries were prepared by the immunoSEQ multiplex PCR assay. The table was pulled from immuneACCESS by TCRdb, which kept in-frame rearrangements only. Such tables lose some clones; where checked, under half of the loss comes from unresolved V genes, and the rest has no known cause. This sample has around 11,000 clones in its table, and about four fifths of those were observed once. The top ten hold roughly 14% of the sample. Sequenced: breast tumor tissue. The receptors derive from a person aged 70 to 85 with breast cancer.

The chain joins TRBV6-1 to TRBJ2-7; 10 positions match TRBD2. The CDR3 loop spans 15 amino acids. Germline V lookup: CDR1 MNHNS, CDR2 SASEGT. The V segment lost 5 bases and the J segment 3 bases; nucleotides outside the gene matches: 7. CDR3 loop: CASSHPSGGRYEQYF. The CDR3 DNA reads as TGTGCCAGCAGTCATCCTAGCGGGGGCCGCTACGAGCAGTACTTC.

The chain has TRBV11-2 and TRBJ1-3; 10 nucleotides match TRBD1. Germline loops: CDR1 SGHAT, CDR2 FQNNGV. There are 14 residues in the CDR3. The V segment lost 6 bases and the J segment 11 bases; nucleotides outside the gene matches: 10. CDR3 loop: CASRSGTGERAIYF. Written as DNA, the CDR3 is TGTGCCAGCAGGTCCGGGACAGGGGAAAGGGCCATATATTTT.

This chain connects TRBV30 to TRBJ2-5; 11 bases line up with TRBD2. With 4 bases clipped from V and 5 bases from J, the junction kept 6 bases outside the gene matches. Germline-derived CDR1 and CDR2 are GTSNPN and SVGIG (reference sequence). The CDR3 contains 14 residues. The CDR3 reads CAWNLAGGRETQYF. The CDR3 DNA reads as TGTGCCTGGAACCTAGCGGGGGGCCGGGAGACCCAGTACTTC.

V and J are TRBV14 and TRBJ2-4; possibly TRBD1 for D (5 bases). CDR3 length: 14 amino acids. In germline, CDR1 is SGHDN, CDR2 FVKESK. Trimming stripped 0 bases from V and 4 bases from J, with 7 bases between. CDR3 loop: CASSQEKGKNIQYF. The CDR3 DNA follows: TGTGCCAGCAGCCAAGAAAAGGGGAAAAACATTCAGTACTTC.

The count of this clone is one. The chain recombines TRBV7-2 with TRBJ1-2; 11 bases fit TRBD1. Germline V gene data show CDR1 as SGHTA and CDR2 as FQGNSA. Losses at the gene ends were 5 bases for V and 1 base for J; bases not matched to a gene: 3. CDR3 length equals 15 residues. As DNA, the CDR3 is TGTGCCAGCAGCCGGACAGGGGGCGTTAACTATGGCTACACCTTC. Translated: CASSRTGGVNYGYTF.

The sample holds a few counts of this clone. Other nucleotide sequences from this sample produce the same CDR3. This chain uses TRBV10-1 with TRBJ2-7; 11 bases line up with TRBD1. Trimming at V came to 4 bases and at J to 5 bases, leaving 4 bases not matched to a gene. The CDR3 has 14 amino acids. Germline values: CDR1 WNHNN, CDR2 SYGVQD (reference sequence). The CDR3 region is CASSGGQGGHEQYF. As DNA, the CDR3 is TGCGCCAGCAGTGGGGGACAGGGGGGCCACGAGCAGTACTTC.

This clone occurred once. The chain employs TRBV30 and TRBJ2-1; D is ambiguous. This CDR3 is built from 12 residues. CDR1 and CDR2 (germline): GTSNPN, SVGIG (reference sequence). Trimming stripped 7 bases from V and 0 bases from J, with 7 bases between. The CDR3 region has the DNA TGTGCCTCCTCGGGCTCCTACAATGAGCAGTTCTTC. Its translation is CASSGSYNEQFF.

The V gene is TRBV6-5, the J gene TRBJ2-1; possible D gene TRBD1, 6 bases. The CDR3 contains 13 residues. CDR1 and CDR2 from the germline V gene are MNHEY and SVGAGI. The germline V and J ends were trimmed by 2 bases and 9 bases, with 11 bases remaining between them. The CDR3 protein is CASSYGDITEQFF. The CDR3 DNA is TGTGCCAGCAGTTACGGGGACATCACTGAGCAGTTCTTC.

The chain is built from TRBV5-4 and TRBJ1-2; 9 positions match TRBD1. Germline-derived CDR1 and CDR2 are SGHNT and YYREEE (reference sequence). The trim removed 1 base at V and 4 bases at J, leaving 5 bases unmatched. The CDR3 consists of 15 residues. The chain's CDR3 is CASSLPLQGAYGYTF. CDR3 DNA sequence: TGTGCCAGCAGCTTGCCCCTACAGGGGGCCTATGGCTACACCTTC.

The chain carries TRBV5-1 and TRBJ2-3; D not resolved. Germline values: CDR1 SGHRS, CDR2 YFSETQ. The V end lost 3 bases, the J end lost 1 base, and 9 bases lay between the germline ends. This CDR3 spans 14 amino acids. In nucleotides, the CDR3 is TGCGCCAGCAGCTCGCTACGGGGCACAGATACGCAGTATTTT. Its translation is CASSSLRGTDTQYF.

The chain has TRBV5-4 and TRBJ2-5; no firm D call. This CDR3 is built from 13 residues. The germline V gene encodes CDR1 SGHNT and CDR2 YYREEE (reference sequence). V was trimmed by 6 bases and J by 2 bases, leaving 11 bases between them. The CDR3 reads CASNPFQQETQYF. The CDR3 DNA is TGTGCCAGCAACCCGTTCCAGCAAGAGACCCAGTACTTC. Full variable domain (outside the CDR3, taken from reference TRBV5-4 and TRBJ2-5): ETGVTQSPTHLIKTRGQQVTLRCSSQSGHNTVSWYQQALGQGPQFIFQYYREEENGRGNFPPRFSGLQFPNYSSELNVNALELDDSALYLCASNPFQQETQYFGPGTRLLVL.

The chain couples TRBV7-9 to TRBJ1-5; 12 bases map to TRBD1. CDR3 length: 19 amino acids. Germline values: CDR1 SEHNR, CDR2 FQNEAQ (reference sequence). With V trimmed by 5 bases and J by 4 bases, 15 bases remained unmatched. Here the CDR3 DNA reads TGTGCCAGCAGCGCCGGGACAGGGGGCCGAAACACCCTAAATCAGCCCCAGCATTTT. Encoded protein: CASSAGTGGRNTLNQPQHF.

DNA of the CDR3: TGTGCCAGCTCACCACCACACGGAAACACCATATATTTT. Its translation: CASSPPHGNTIYF. V and J are TRBV18 and TRBJ1-3; unclear D gene. Germline values: CDR1 KGHSH, CDR2 LQKENI. The V end lost 0 bases, the J end lost 4 bases, and 4 bases lay between the germline ends. The CDR3 has 13 amino acids.

V usage is TRBV11-2 and J usage is TRBJ2-5; D perhaps matches TRBD2 (6 bases). CDR1 and CDR2 (germline): SGHAT, FQNNGV. V lost 5 bases, J lost 5 bases, and 21 bases lay in between. CDR3 size: 16 residues. DNA of the CDR3: TGTGCCAGCAGCCCGGGGGATAGCGGCCAAGGGGAGACCCAGTACTTC. This sequence encodes CASSPGDSGQGETQYF.

V gene TRBV9 combines with J gene TRBJ2-3, with TRBD2 as a possible D gene (7 bases). The germline gives CDR1 SGDLS, CDR2 YYNGEE. Trimming removed 4 bases at V and 1 base at J, with 10 bases between. This CDR3 region has 14 residues. The CDR3 nucleotides read TGTGCCAGCAGCTCGGGGGGCGGCACAGATACGCAGTATTTT. It encodes CASSSGGGTDTQYF.